This T cell receptor (beta chain) is from a study of blood T cell repertoires in COVID-19. The germline V gene has CDR1 MNHNS and CDR2 SASEGT. V was shortened by 0 bases and J by 5 bases, with 13 bases between the two germline ends. This CDR3 has 15 amino acids. Using immunoSEQ multiplex PCR, the repertoire was profiled, and TCRdb retains in-frame clones only, with some absent. The table records some 270,000 clones, around 83% of them present only once. Those who participated ranged in age from roughly 18 to 100 years and resided in approximately 23 US areas. What was sequenced was PBMCs or T cells enriched from blood (not recorded which). The TCR originated in a woman between 50 and 59 years old who had been exposed to COVID-19. V gene TRBV6-1 combines with J gene TRBJ2-5, with a possible D match to TRBD2 (5 bases). Here the CDR3 reads CASSEAWASHETQYF. CDR3 DNA: TGTGCCAGCAGTGAAGCCTGGGCTAGCCATGAGACCCAGTACTTC.